These 16 T cell receptor beta chains were all obtained from the same sample, sequenced in a study of read filtering for tumor transcriptome and immune sequencing. This library used 300 to 450 ng RNA and molecular barcoded adaptors spanning alpha/delta and beta/gamma chains. In TCRdb, the reads were re-called with MiXCR into one record per CDR3 protein. The table has about 130,000 distinct CDR3 sequences, 10% to 15% seen once. Material for sequencing was a population of CD138-negative cells sorted from bone marrow. These receptors came from a donor aged 40 or older with multiple myeloma.

This clonotype appeared many times. The CDR3 loop reads CASSVEGDTSSPLHF. In DNA, the CDR3 is TGTGCCAGCAGCGTAGAGGGGGACACCTCCTCACCCCTCCACTTT. The J gene is TRBJ1-6, the V gene TRBV9; a possible D gene is TRBD1 (6 bases). Germline CDR1 is SGDLS and CDR2 is YYNGEE. The CDR3 loop spans 15 amino acids. V shed 0 bases and J shed 10 bases, with 14 bases lying between them.

This clonotype occurred many times. J is TRBJ2-3 and V is TRBV14; D is unresolved. Trimming left V 3 bases short and J 2 bases short, with 0 bases between. CDR1 and CDR2 from the germline V gene are SGHDN and FVKESK. The CDR3 spans 11 residues. The CDR3: CASSHTDTQYF. The CDR3 DNA sequence: TGTGCCAGCAGCCACACAGATACGCAGTATTTT. The whole variable domain, remainder taken from reference TRBV14 and TRBJ2-3, is EAGVTQFPSHSVIEKGQTVTLRCDPISGHDNLYWYRRVMGKEIKFLLHFVKESKQDESGMPNNRFLAERTGGTYSTLKVQPAELEDSGVYFCASSHTDTQYFGPGTRLTVL.

The chain couples TRBV4-1 to TRBJ2-2; 11 nucleotides line up with TRBD1. Germline CDR1 reads MGHRA; CDR2 reads YSYEKL. CDR3 size: 18 residues. J gave up 4 bases and V 4 bases, and 11 bases lay outside the gene matches. CDR3 nucleotides: TGCGCCAGCAGCCGGAGGGAACCGGGACAGGGGGGCACCGGGGAGCTGTTTTTT. Translation gives CASSRREPGQGGTGELFF.

Concerning this clonotype itself: This may be a read error: a much more frequent sequence differs by one nucleotide. The CDR3 DNA follows: TGTGCCAGCAGGACATCCTACAATGAGCAGCTCTTC. Protein: CASRTSYNEQLF. The chain uses TRBV28 and TRBJ2-1; D gene unclear. There are 12 residues in the CDR3. From germline, CDR1 is MDHEN and CDR2 SYDVKM.

This clonotype was counted at least ten times. The chain links TRBV28 to TRBJ1-2, with D uncertain. V dropped 2 bases and J dropped 4 bases, with 5 bases sitting between them. Germline V gene lookup returns CDR1 MDHEN and CDR2 SYDVKM. This CDR3 region has 12 residues. In DNA, the CDR3 is TGTGCCAGCAGTTTAGGGAGCTATGGCTACACCTTC. Amino acids: CASSLGSYGYTF.

This clonotype has a count of ten or more. The rearrangement uses TRBV20-1 and TRBJ1-4; TRBD1 aligns across 7 bases. CDR1 and CDR2 from the germline V gene are DFQATT and SNEGSKA (reference sequence). The CDR3 is made up of 15 amino acids. J lost 6 bases, V lost 6 bases, and 13 bases had no gene match. CDR3 region: CSATPLGGEYEKLFF. The CDR3 coding sequence is TGCAGTGCAACACCCCTAGGGGGCGAATATGAAAAACTGTTTTTT.

This clonotype was observed a few times. The V gene is TRBV19, the J gene TRBJ2-2; TRBD2 might be the D (7 bases). This CDR3 has 14 amino acids. Germline CDR1 and CDR2: LNHDA and SQIVND (reference sequence). The V and J ends lost 5 bases and 5 bases respectively, with 12 bases between them. Here the CDR3 reads CASSRGAGTGELFF. DNA of the CDR3: TGTGCCAGTAGTCGGGGGGCCGGAACCGGGGAGCTGTTTTTT. The full variable domain, rest sourced from reference TRBV19 and TRBJ2-2, is DGGITQSPKYLFRKEGQNVTLSCEQNLNHDAMYWYRQDPGQGLRLIYYSQIVNDFQKGDIAEGYSVSREKKESFPLTVTSAQKNPTAFYLCASSRGAGTGELFFGEGSRLTVL.

Many counts were recorded for this clonotype. The genes are TRBV29-1 and TRBJ2-7; D unresolved. Germline-derived CDR1 and CDR2 are SQVTM and ANQGSEA. The CDR3 is 12 amino acids. The V and J ends lost 5 bases and 1 base respectively, with 9 bases between them. The CDR3, as DNA: TGCAGCGTTAAAGGGAATTCCTACGAGCAGTACTTC. Its protein is CSVKGNSYEQYF.

The sample holds many counts of this clonotype. This sequence joins TRBV6-2 or TRBV6-3 and TRBJ2-7, with unresolved D. The germline V gene encodes CDR1 MNHEY and CDR2 SVGEGT. Trimming took 5 bases from V and 9 from J, leaving 14 bases between them. The CDR3 length is 12 residues. The CDR3 is CASSPPEFGQYF. CDR3 nucleotides: TGTGCCAGCAGTCCCCCGGAGTTTGGGCAGTACTTC.

This clonotype appeared many times. CDR3: CASSLSGNTEAFF. CDR3 DNA: TGTGCCAGCAGTTTATCAGGGAACACTGAAGCTTTCTTT. This rearrangement joins TRBV12-3 or TRBV12-4 to TRBJ1-1; D remains unclear. The CDR3 extends over 13 amino acids. V was shortened by 2 bases and J by 1 base, with 5 bases between the two germline ends.

The sample holds many counts of this clonotype. The chain uses TRBV7-9 and TRBJ2-1; 7 nucleotides align to TRBD1. The length of the CDR3 is 18 residues. CDR1 and CDR2 (germline): SEHNR, FQNEAQ (reference sequence). Trimming took 5 bases from V and 5 from J; bases not matched to a gene: 18. The CDR3 DNA follows: TGTGCCAGCAGCCCGGACGGGACAGAATTATTCGTCCACAATGAGCAGTTCTTC. As protein: CASSPDGTELFVHNEQFF. Looking up the rest from reference TRBV7-9 and TRBJ2-1 gives the full variable domain: DTGVSQNPRHKITKRGQNVTFRCDPISEHNRLYWYRQTLGQGPEFLTYFQNEAQLEKSRLLSDRFSAERPKGSFSTLEIQRTEQGDSAMYLCASSPDGTELFVHNEQFFGPGTRLTVL.

This clonotype occurred a few times. With a much larger clone just one base away, this may be a read error. The chain is built from TRBV29-1 and TRBJ1-1; D is possibly TRBD1 (5 bases). Trimming cost V 5 bases and J 6 bases, with 16 bases left between them. CDR3 size: 13 residues. Germline V gene sequence: CDR1 SQVTM, CDR2 ANQGSEA. DNA for the CDR3: TGCAGCGTTAGGGTGGTTGGGGGAGCTGAAGCTTTCTTT. It encodes CSVRVVGGAEAFF. Drawing the rest from reference TRBV29-1 and TRBJ1-1, the complete variable domain is SAVISQKPSRDICQRGTSLTIQCQVDSQVTMMFWYRQQPGQSLTLIATANQGSEATYESGFVIDKFPISRPNLTFSTLTVSNMSPEDSSIYLCSVRVVGGAEAFFGQGTRLTVV.

This clonotype was observed many times. V gene TRBV5-1 combines with J gene TRBJ2-5; 8 nucleotides line up with TRBD2. The CDR3 spans 15 residues. J was trimmed by 0 bases and V by 3 bases; bases with no gene match: 4. CDR1 and CDR2 from the germline V gene are SGHRS and YFSETQ. CDR3 in DNA: TGCGCCAGCAGCTGGGGTAGCGGGGACCAAGAGACCCAGTACTTC. Amino acids: CASSWGSGDQETQYF.

The table lists this clonotype with many counts. The chain combines TRBV7-9 with TRBJ1-1, with no clear D. Trimming removed 0 bases from V and 4 bases from J, with 6 bases in between. CDR1 and CDR2 from the germline V gene are SEHNR and FQNEAQ (reference sequence). This CDR3 has 13 amino acids. The CDR3 region has the DNA TGTGCCAGCAGCTTAGCTGGCCGCACTGAAGCTTTCTTT. Translated: CASSLAGRTEAFF.

This clonotype was recorded at least ten times. The chain couples TRBV10-1 to TRBJ2-7, with 7 bases that match TRBD2. The CDR3 consists of 15 residues. With V trimmed by 2 bases and J by 2 bases, 6 bases remained unmatched. Germline CDR1 and CDR2: WNHNN and SYGVQD (reference sequence). The chain's CDR3 is CASSEGPAGTYEQYF. In nucleotides, the CDR3 is TGCGCCAGCAGTGAGGGACCAGCGGGAACCTACGAGCAGTACTTC.

This clonotype has more than one count but fewer than ten. The chain carries TRBV7-9 and TRBJ2-4, with D hard to call. Per germline, CDR1 SEHNR and CDR2 FQNEAQ (reference sequence). This CDR3 is built from 15 residues. V was clipped by 5 bases and J by 2 bases, with 13 bases between them. CDR3 sequence (DNA): TGTGCCAGCAGCCCCGCGCTGGGGTCCAAAAACATTCAGTACTTC. Translating it yields CASSPALGSKNIQYF.